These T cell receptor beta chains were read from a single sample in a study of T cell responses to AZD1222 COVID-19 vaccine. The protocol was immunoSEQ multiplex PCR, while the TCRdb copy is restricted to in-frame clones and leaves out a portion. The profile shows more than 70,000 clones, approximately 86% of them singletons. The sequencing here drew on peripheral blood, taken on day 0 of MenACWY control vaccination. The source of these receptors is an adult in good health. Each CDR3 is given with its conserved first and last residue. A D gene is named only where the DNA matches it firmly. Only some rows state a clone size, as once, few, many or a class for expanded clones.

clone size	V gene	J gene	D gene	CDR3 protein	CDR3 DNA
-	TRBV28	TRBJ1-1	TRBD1	CASSLRGPGFF	TGTGCCAGCAGTTTGAGGGGGCCGGGTTTCTTT
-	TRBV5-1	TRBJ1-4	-	CASSTQNLNEKLFF	TGCGCCAGCAGCACACAGAACCTCAATGAAAAACTGTTTTTT
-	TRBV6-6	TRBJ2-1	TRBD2	CASNPLAGSPRDEQFF	TGTGCCAGCAATCCACTAGCGGGGTCCCCCCGGGATGAGCAGTTCTTC
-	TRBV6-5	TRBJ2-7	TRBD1	CASSYRGGTGSGEQYF	TGTGCCAGCAGTTATAGGGGAGGGACAGGGAGTGGCGAGCAGTACTTC
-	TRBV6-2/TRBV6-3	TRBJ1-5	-	CASSYPGRPQHF	TGTGCCAGCAGTTACCCGGGCAGACCCCAGCATTTT
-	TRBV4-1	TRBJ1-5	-	CASSQDSQVSNQPQHF	TGCGCCAGCAGCCAAGATAGTCAGGTTTCGAATCAGCCCCAGCATTTT
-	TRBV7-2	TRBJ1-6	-	CASSSDSKNSPLHF	TGTGCCAGCAGCTCCGACAGCAAGAATTCACCCCTCCACTTT
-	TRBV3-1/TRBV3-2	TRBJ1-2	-	CASSQAQGGYTF	TGTGCCAGCAGCCAGGCCCAGGGGGGCTACACCTTC
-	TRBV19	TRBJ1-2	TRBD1	CATGGTGDSGYTF	TGTGCCACAGGAGGGACAGGGGATAGTGGCTACACCTTC
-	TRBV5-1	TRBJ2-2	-	CASSLHTGELFF	TGCGCCAGCAGCTTGCACACCGGGGAGCTGTTTTTT
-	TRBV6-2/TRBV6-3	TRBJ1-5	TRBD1	CASSGQGGKPQHF	TGTGCCAGCAGTGGACAGGGGGGTAAGCCCCAGCATTTT
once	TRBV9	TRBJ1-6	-	CASSVVPGYNSPLHF	TGTGCCAGCAGCGTAGTCCCAGGCTATAATTCACCCCTCCACTTT
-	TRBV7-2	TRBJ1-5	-	CASSLRTGNQPQHF	TGTGCCAGCAGCTTACGGACAGGCAATCAGCCCCAGCATTTT
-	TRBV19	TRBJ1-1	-	CASSIKVNTEAFF	TGTGCCAGTAGTATAAAGGTAAACACTGAAGCTTTCTTT
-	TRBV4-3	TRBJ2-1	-	CASSQEGSYLGGDEQFF	TGCGCCAGCAGCCAAGAAGGGTCGTATCTGGGAGGCGATGAGCAGTTCTTC
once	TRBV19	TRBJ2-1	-	CASSTTGFYNEQFF	TGTGCCAGTAGTACGACAGGATTCTACAATGAGCAGTTCTTC
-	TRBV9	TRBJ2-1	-	CASSADGTNEQFF	TGTGCCAGCAGCGCCGACGGGACCAATGAGCAGTTCTTC
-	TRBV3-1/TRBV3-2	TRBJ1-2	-	CASSQGAGGYTF	TGTGCCAGCAGCCAAGGGGCAGGGGGCTACACCTTC
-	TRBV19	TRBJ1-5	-	CASSIQGGKPQHF	TGTGCCAGTAGTATTCAGGGAGGGAAACCCCAGCATTTT
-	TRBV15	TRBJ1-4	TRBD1	CATSRDWDRDYEKLFF	TGTGCCACCAGCAGAGATTGGGACAGGGATTATGAAAAACTGTTTTTT
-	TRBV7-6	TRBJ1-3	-	CASSGRHHSGNTIYF	TGTGCCAGCAGCGGTCGACACCACTCTGGAAACACCATATATTTT
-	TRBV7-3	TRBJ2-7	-	CASSRDNSYEQYF	TGTGCCAGCAGTCGGGACAACTCCTACGAGCAGTACTTC
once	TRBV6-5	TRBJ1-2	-	CASRTGTFGYTF	TGTGCCAGCAGGACCGGGACTTTTGGCTACACCTTC
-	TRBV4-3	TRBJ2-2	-	CASSQDPNTGELFF	TGCGCCAGCAGCCAAGACCCGAACACCGGGGAGCTGTTTTTT
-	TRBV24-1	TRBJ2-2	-	CATSLSDRNDGELFF	TGTGCCACCAGTTTGAGCGACCGAAACGACGGGGAGCTGTTTTTT
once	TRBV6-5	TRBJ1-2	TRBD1	CASTAGGIYGYTF	TGTGCCAGCACGGCAGGGGGGATATATGGCTACACCTTC
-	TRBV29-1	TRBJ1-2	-	CSVEWPTGTRYGYTF	TGCAGCGTTGAATGGCCAACAGGGACGCGCTATGGCTACACCTTC
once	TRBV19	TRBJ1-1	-	CASSKQGLGTEAFF	TGTGCCAGTAGTAAACAGGGCTTGGGCACTGAAGCTTTCTTT
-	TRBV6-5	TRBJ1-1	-	CASFWMANTEAFF	TGTGCCAGCTTTTGGATGGCGAACACTGAAGCTTTCTTT
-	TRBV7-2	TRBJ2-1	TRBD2	CASSFGGGANEQFF	TGTGCCAGCAGCTTCGGCGGGGGGGCGAATGAGCAGTTCTTC
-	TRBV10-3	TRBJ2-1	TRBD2	CAIRTSGGFKDEQFF	TGTGCCATCAGGACTAGCGGGGGGTTTAAGGATGAGCAGTTCTTC
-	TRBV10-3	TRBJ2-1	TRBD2	CAISELSGGYNEQFF	TGTGCCATCAGTGAGTTGTCGGGGGGGTACAATGAGCAGTTCTTC
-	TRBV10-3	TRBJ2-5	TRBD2	CAISDGGKETQYF	TGTGCCATCAGTGACGGGGGGAAAGAGACCCAGTACTTC
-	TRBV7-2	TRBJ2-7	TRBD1	CASSLQGTGSYEQYF	TGTGCCAGCAGCTTACAGGGGACAGGCTCCTACGAGCAGTACTTC
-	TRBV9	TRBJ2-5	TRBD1	CASTSGTEETQYF	TGTGCCAGTACCTCGGGGACAGAAGAGACCCAGTACTTC
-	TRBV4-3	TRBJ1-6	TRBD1	CASSQFHGQGRFPLHF	TGCGCCAGCAGCCAATTCCACGGACAGGGAAGATTCCCCCTCCACTTT
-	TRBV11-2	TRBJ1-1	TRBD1	CASSSPGQGMHTEAFF	TGTGCCAGCAGCAGTCCGGGACAGGGGATGCACACTGAAGCTTTCTTT
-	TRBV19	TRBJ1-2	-	CASGRGEYGYTF	TGTGCCAGTGGGCGAGGGGAGTATGGCTACACCTTC
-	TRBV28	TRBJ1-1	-	CASSFVRNTEAFF	TGTGCCAGCAGTTTCGTACGAAACACTGAAGCTTTCTTT
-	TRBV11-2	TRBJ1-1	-	CASSIGQMNTEAFF	TGTGCCAGCAGCATTGGACAGATGAACACTGAAGCTTTCTTT
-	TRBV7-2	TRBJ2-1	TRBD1	CASSLAGTGGGSVHEQFF	TGTGCCAGCAGCTTAGCCGGGACAGGGGGCGGCAGTGTTCATGAGCAGTTCTTC
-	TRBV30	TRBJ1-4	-	CAWSRTYYEKLFF	TGTGCCTGGAGCAGGACATACTATGAAAAACTGTTTTTT
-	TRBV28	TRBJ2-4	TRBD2	CASTGLAGEAKNIQYF	TGTGCCAGCACCGGACTAGCGGGGGAGGCCAAAAACATTCAGTACTTC
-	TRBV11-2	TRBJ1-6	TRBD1	CASSRDSLNSPLHF	TGTGCCAGCAGCCGGGACAGCCTTAATTCACCCCTCCACTTT
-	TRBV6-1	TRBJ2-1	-	CATQGLSSYNEQFF	TGTGCCACCCAGGGACTCAGCTCCTACAATGAGCAGTTCTTC
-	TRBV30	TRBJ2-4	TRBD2	CAWSVLSGGTKNIQYF	TGTGCCTGGAGTGTACTTTCGGGGGGGACCAAAAACATTCAGTACTTC
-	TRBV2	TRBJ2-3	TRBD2	CASTSGGARSTDTQYF	TGTGCCAGCACTAGCGGGGGGGCTCGTAGCACAGATACGCAGTATTTT
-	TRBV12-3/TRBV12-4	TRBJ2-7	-	CASSALGYEQYF	TGTGCCAGCAGCGCCCTGGGTTACGAGCAGTACTTC
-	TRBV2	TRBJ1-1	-	CASSEGWRTTNTEAFF	TGTGCCAGCAGTGAAGGATGGCGGACAACCAACACTGAAGCTTTCTTT
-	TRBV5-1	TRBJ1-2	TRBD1	CASSLGQGAGDGYTF	TGCGCCAGCAGCTTGGGACAGGGGGCCGGGGATGGCTACACCTTC
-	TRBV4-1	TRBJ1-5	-	CASSQEYGYSNQPQHF	TGCGCCAGCAGCCAAGAATATGGATATAGCAATCAGCCCCAGCATTTT
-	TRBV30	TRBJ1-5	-	CAWSVGQGGQPQHF	TGTGCCTGGAGTGTAGGCCAGGGTGGTCAGCCCCAGCATTTT